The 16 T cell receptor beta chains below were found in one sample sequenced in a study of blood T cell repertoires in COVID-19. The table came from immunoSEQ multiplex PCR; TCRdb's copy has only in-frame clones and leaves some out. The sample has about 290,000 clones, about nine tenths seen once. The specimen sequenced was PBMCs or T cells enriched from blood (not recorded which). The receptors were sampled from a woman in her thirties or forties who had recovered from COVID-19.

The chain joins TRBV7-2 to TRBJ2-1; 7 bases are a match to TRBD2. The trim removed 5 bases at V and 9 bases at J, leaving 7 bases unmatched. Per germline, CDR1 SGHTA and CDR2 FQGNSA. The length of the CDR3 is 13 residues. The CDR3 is CASSRGSGREQFF. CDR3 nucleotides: TGTGCCAGCAGCCGGGGTAGCGGGCGTGAGCAGTTCTTC.

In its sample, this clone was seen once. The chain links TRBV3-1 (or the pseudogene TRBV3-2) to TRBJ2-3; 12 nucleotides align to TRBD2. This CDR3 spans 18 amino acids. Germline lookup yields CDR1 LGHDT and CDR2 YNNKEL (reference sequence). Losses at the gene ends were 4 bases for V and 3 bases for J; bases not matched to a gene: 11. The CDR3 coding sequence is TGTGCCAGCAGCCGAAGGGCTAGCGGGGGGGCGGGAACAGATACGCAGTATTTT. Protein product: CASSRRASGGAGTDTQYF.

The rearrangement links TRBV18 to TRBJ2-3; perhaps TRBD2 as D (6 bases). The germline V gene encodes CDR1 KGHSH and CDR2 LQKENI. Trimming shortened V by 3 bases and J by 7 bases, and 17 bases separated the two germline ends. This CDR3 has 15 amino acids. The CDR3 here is CASSPPCGVLNTQYF. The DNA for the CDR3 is TGTGCCAGCTCACCCCCATGCGGGGTCCTCAATACGCAGTATTTT.

The chain's CDR3 is CAWMGTRTEAFF. The CDR3 DNA reads TGTGCCTGGATGGGGACACGGACTGAAGCTTTCTTT. V gene TRBV30 combines with J gene TRBJ1-1, with a possible D match to TRBD1 (6 bases). The CDR3 length is 12 residues. V lost 4 bases to trimming and J lost 5 bases, with 11 bases between them. Germline CDR1 GTSNPN, CDR2 SVGIG (reference sequence).

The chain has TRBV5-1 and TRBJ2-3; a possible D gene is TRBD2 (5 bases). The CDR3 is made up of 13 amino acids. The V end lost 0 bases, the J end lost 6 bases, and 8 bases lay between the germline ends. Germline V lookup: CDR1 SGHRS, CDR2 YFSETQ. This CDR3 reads CASSLGPGDTQYF. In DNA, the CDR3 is TGCGCCAGCAGCTTGGGACCGGGGGATACGCAGTATTTT.

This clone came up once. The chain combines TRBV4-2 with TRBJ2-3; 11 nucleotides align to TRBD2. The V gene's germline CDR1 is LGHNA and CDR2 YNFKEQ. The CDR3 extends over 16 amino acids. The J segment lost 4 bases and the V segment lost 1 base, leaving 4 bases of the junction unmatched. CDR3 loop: CASSQVTSGTSDTQYF. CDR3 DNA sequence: TGTGCCAGCAGCCAAGTGACTAGCGGGACCTCAGATACGCAGTATTTT.

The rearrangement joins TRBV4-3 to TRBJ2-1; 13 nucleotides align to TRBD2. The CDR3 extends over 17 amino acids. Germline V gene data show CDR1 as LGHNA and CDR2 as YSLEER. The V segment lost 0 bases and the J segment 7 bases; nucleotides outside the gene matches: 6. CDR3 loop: CASSQDWTSGSRNEQFF. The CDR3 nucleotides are TGCGCCAGCAGCCAAGATTGGACTAGCGGGAGTAGGAATGAGCAGTTCTTC.

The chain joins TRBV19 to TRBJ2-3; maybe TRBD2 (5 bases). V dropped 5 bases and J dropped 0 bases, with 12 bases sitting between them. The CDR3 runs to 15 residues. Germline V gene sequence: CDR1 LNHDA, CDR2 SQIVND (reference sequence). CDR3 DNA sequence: TGTGCCAGTAGTCAAGAGGGAGCGAGCACAGATACGCAGTATTTT. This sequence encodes CASSQEGASTDTQYF.

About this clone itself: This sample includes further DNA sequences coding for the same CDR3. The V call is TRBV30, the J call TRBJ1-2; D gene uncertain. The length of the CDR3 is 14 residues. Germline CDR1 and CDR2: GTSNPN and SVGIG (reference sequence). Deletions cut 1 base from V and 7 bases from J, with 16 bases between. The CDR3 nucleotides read TGTGCCTGGAGTGCGGGTGCCGGTGTTTTTGGCTACACCTTC. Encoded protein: CAWSAGAGVFGYTF.

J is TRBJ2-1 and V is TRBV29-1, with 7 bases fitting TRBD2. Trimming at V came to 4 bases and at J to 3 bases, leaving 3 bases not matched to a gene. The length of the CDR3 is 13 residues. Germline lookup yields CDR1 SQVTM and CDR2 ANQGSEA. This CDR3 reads CSVVERGYNEQFF. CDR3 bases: TGCAGCGTTGTGGAGCGGGGCTACAATGAGCAGTTCTTC.

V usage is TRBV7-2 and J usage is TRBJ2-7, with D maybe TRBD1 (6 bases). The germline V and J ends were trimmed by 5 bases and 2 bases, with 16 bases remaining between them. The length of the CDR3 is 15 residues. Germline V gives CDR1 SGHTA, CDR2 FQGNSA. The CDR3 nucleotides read TGTGCCAGCAGCAAGGGGGTGACTTCGACCTACGAGCAGTACTTC. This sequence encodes CASSKGVTSTYEQYF.

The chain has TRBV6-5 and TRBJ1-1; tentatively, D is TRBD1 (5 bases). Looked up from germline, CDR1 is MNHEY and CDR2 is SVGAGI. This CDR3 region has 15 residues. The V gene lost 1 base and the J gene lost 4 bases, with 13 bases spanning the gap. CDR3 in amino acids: CASSYWQQGGTEAFF. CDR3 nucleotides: TGTGCCAGCAGTTACTGGCAGCAGGGAGGCACTGAAGCTTTCTTT.

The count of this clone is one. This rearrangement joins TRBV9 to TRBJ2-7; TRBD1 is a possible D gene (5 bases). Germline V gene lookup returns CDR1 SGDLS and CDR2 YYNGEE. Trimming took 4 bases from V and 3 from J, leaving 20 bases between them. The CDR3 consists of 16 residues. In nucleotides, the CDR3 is TGTGCCAGCAGCCCACCCAGGTCAACAGGAGTCTACGAGCAGTACTTC. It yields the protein CASSPPRSTGVYEQYF.

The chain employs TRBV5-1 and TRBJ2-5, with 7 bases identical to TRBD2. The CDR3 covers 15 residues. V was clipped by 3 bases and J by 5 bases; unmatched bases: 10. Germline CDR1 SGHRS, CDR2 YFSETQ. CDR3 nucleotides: TGCGCCAGCAGCTACGGACTAGTGGGGTCGGAGACCCAGTACTTC. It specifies CASSYGLVGSETQYF.

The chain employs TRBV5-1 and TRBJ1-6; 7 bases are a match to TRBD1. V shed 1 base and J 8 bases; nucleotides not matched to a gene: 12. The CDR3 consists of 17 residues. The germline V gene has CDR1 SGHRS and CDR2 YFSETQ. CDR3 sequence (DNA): TGCGCCAGCAGCTTGAGGACAGGTTTGAGGGAGTATTCACCCCTCCACTTT. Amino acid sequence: CASSLRTGLREYSPLHF.

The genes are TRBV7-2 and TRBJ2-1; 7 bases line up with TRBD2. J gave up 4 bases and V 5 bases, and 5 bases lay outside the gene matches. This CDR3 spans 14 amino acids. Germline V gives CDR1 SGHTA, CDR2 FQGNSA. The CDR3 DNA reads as TGTGCCAGCAGCATTGTAGCGGGTTACAATGAGCAGTTCTTC. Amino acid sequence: CASSIVAGYNEQFF.